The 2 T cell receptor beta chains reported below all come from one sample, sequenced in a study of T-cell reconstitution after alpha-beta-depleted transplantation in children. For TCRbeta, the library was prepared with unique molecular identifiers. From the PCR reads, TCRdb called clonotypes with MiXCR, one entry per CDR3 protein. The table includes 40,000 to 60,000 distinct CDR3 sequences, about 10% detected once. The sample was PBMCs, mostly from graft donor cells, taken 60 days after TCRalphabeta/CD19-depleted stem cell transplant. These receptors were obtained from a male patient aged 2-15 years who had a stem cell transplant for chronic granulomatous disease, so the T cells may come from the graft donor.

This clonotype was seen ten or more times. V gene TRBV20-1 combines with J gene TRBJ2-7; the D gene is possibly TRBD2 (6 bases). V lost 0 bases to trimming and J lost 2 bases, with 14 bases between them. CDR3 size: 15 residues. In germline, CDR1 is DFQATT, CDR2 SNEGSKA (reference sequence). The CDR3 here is CSARDPFGGTYEQYF. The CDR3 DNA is TGCAGTGCTAGAGACCCTTTTGGCGGGACCTACGAGCAGTACTTC.

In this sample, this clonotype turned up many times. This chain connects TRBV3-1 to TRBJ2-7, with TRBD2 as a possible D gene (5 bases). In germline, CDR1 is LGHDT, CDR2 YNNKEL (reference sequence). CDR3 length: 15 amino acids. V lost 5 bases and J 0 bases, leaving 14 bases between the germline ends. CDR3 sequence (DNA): TGTGCCAGCAGCACCACTAGGGAGATCTCCTACGAGCAGTACTTC. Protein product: CASSTTREISYEQYF.